The clone carrying this T cell receptor (beta chain) was recorded at least ten times. TCRdb called the 5' RACE reads again in MiXCR, with one record for every CDR3 protein. The sample includes some 22,000 distinct CDR3 sequences, 5.2% of them seen just once. This sample was taken from a study of T cells after yellow fever vaccination. V shed 0 bases and J shed 5 bases, with 7 bases lying between them. The germline V gene has CDR1 LGHNA and CDR2 YSLEER. The CDR3 contains 13 residues. The TCR sequence derives from a man between 18 and 35 years old who received the YFV17D yellow fever vaccine. Sequenced material: PBMCs, either bulk or a sorted T-cell subset (CD4+, CD8+, memory, or dextramer-sorted; not recorded which), taken roughly 46 days after the first yellow fever vaccination. The chain employs TRBV4-3 and TRBJ1-1; no definite D call. CDR3 protein: CASSQERRTEAFF. The CDR3 region has the DNA TGCGCCAGCAGCCAAGAACGGAGAACTGAAGCTTTCTTT.